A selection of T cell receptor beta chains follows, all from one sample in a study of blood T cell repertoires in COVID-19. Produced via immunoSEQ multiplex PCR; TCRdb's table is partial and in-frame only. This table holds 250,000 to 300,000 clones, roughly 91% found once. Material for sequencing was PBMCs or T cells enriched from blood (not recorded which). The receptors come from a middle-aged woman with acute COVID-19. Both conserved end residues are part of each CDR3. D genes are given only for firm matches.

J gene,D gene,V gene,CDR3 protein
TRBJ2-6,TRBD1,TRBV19,CASSRDRAGANVLTF
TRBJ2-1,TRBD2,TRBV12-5,CASGFRRGTTENNEQFF
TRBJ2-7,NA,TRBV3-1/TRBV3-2,CASSLRGHVPYEQYF
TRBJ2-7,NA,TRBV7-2,CASSLDGTRQYF
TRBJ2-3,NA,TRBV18,CASSPDGTSTDTQYF
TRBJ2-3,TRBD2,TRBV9,CASSVSQRGHQGDTQYF
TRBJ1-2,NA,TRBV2,CASSEAYGYTF
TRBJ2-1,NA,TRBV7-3,CASSLTGQGPYNEQFF
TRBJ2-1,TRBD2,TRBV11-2,CASSLGLAINNEQFF
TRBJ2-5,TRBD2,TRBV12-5,CASGSVAGGPQETQYF
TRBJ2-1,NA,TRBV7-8,CASSLASVSDEQFF
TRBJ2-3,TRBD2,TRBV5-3,CARSLVRGGSSTDTQYF
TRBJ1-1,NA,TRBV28,CASSPPQDTEAFF
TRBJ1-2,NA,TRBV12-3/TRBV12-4,CASMEAARYGYTF
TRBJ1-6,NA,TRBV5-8,CASSHRSSYNSPLHF
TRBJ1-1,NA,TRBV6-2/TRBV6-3,CASSYSAENTEAFF
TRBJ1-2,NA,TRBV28,CASIGGVYGYTF
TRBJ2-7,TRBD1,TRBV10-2,CASSPVGQGVHEQYF
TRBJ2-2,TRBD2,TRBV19,CASRTSGRTGELFF
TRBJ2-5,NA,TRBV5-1,CASSWDFSGTQYF
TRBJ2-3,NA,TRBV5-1,CASSLGGSTDTQYF
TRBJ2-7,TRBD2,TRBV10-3,CAISENSGEAYEQYF
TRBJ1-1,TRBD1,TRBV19,CASSRDRANTEAFF
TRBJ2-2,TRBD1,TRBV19,CASSKGQGSTGELFF
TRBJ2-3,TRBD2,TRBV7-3,CASSLAGGQSSTDTQYF
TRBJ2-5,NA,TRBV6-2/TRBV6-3,CASSYERVQETQYF
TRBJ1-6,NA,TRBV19,CASKDYSDNSPLHF
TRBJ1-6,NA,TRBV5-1,CASSGESSYNSPLHF
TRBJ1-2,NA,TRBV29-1,CSVLAAGGYTF
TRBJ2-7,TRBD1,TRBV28,CASSSPGTGSYEQYF
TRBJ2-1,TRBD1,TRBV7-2,CASSLNRGQGEQFF
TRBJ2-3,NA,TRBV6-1,CASSEVTGGTDTQYF
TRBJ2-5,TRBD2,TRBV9,CASSVTSGGFQETQYF
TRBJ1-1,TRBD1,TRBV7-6,CASSSTDRAEAFF
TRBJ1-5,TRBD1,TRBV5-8,CASSLATGVWQPQHF
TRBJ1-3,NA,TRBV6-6,CASRSRGYSGNTIYF
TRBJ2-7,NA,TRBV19,CASSMGDRYLYGQYF
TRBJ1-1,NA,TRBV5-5,CASSLAVSGLGAFF
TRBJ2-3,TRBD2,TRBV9,CASSVATRAGGTDTQYF
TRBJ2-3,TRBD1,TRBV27,CASSLYGQGAYTQYF
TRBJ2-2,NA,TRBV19,CASSIARNGELFF
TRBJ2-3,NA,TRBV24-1,CATSSTGTPPDTQYF
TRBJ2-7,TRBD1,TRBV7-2,CASSFGQGAGEQYF
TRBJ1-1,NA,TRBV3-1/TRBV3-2,CASSRQTLTEAFF
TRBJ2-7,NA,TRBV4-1,CASSQDRTYEQYF
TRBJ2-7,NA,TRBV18,CASSPPYGGEQYF
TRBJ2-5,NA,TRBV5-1,CASSSGQLETQYF
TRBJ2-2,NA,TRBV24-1,CATSDRAGTNTGELFF
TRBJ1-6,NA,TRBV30,CAWSNRAGDSPLHF
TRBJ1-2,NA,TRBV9,CASSGEGTVPNYGYTF
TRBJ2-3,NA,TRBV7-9,CASRTGDPSDTQYF
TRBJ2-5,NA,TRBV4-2,CASSHLQGQAEETQYF
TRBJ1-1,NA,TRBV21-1,CASTEGVRRETEAFF
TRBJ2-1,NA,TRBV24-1,CATSGAGYNEQFF
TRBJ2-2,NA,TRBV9,CASSEGLFANTGELFF